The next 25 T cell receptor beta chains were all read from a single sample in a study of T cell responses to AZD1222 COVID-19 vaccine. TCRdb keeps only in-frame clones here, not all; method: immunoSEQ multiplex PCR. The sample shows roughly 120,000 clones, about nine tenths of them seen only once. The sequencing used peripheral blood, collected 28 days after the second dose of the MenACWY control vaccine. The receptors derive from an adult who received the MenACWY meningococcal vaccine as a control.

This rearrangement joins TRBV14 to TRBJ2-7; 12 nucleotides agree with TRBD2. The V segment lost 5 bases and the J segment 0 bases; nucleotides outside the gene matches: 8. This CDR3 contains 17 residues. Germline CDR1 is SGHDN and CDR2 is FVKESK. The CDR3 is CASSKLAGGLNSYEQYF. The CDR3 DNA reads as TGTGCCAGCAGCAAACTAGCGGGAGGACTAAACTCCTACGAGCAGTACTTC. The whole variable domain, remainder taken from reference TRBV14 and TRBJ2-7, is EAGVTQFPSHSVIEKGQTVTLRCDPISGHDNLYWYRRVMGKEIKFLLHFVKESKQDESGMPNNRFLAERTGGTYSTLKVQPAELEDSGVYFCASSKLAGGLNSYEQYFGPGTRLTVT.

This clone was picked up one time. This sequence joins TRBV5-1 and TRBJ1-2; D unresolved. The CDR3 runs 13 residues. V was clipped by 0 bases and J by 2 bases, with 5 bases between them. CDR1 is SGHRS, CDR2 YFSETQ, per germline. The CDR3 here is CASSLGSNYGYTF. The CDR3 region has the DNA TGCGCCAGCAGCTTGGGGTCCAACTATGGCTACACCTTC.

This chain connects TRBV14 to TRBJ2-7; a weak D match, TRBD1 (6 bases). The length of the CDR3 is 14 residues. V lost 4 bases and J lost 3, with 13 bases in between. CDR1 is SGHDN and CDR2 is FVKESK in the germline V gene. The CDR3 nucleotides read TGTGCCAGCAGCCCGACAGGCCGCCACTACGAGCAGTACTTC. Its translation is CASSPTGRHYEQYF.

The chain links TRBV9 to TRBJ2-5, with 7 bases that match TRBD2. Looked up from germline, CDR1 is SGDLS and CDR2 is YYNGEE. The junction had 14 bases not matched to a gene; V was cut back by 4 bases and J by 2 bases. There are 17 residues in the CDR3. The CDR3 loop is CASSPHSGGRIQETQYF. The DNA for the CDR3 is TGTGCCAGCAGCCCCCATTCCGGCGGGAGAATACAAGAGACCCAGTACTTC. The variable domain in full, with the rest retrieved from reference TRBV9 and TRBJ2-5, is DSGVTQTPKHLITATGQRVTLRCSPRSGDLSVYWYQQSLDQGLQFLIQYYNGEERAKGNILERFSAQQFPDLHSELNLSSLELGDSALYFCASSPHSGGRIQETQYFGPGTRLLVL.

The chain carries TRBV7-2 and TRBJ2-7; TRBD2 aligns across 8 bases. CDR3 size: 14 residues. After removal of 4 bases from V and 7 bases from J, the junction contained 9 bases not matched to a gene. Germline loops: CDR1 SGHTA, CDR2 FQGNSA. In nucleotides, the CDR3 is TGTGCCAGCAGCTGGACGGGGGGGCCGAGAGAGCAGTACGTC. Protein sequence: CASSWTGGPREQYV.

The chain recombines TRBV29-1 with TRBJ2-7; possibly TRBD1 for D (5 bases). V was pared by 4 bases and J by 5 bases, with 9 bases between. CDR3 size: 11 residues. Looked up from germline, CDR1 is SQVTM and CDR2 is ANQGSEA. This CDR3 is CSVAGYDEQYF. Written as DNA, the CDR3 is TGCAGCGTTGCAGGGTACGACGAGCAGTACTTC.

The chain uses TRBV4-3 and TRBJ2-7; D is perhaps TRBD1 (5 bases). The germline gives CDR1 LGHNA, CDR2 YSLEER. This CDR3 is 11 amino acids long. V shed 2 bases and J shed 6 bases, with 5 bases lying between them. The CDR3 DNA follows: TGCGCCAGCAGCCAACAGGGCGAGCAGTACGTC. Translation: CASSQQGEQYV.

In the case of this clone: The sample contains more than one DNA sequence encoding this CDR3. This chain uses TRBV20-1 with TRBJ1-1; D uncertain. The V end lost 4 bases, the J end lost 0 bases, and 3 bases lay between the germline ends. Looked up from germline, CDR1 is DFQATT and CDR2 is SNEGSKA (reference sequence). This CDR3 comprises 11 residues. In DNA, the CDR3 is TGCAGTGCTAAAGTGAACACTGAAGCTTTCTTT. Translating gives CSAKVNTEAFF.

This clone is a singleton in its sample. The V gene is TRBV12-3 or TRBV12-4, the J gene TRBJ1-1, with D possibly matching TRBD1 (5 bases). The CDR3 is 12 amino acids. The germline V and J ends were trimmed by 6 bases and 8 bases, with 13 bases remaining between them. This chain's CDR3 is CASRPGPGEAFF. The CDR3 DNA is TGTGCCAGCAGGCCGGGACCCGGAGAAGCTTTCTTT.

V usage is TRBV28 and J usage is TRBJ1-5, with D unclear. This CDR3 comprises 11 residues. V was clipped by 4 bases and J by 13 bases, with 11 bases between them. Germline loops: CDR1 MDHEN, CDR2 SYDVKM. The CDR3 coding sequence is TGTGCCAGCAGTTCTCAGGATAAACAGCATTTT. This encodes CASSSQDKQHF.

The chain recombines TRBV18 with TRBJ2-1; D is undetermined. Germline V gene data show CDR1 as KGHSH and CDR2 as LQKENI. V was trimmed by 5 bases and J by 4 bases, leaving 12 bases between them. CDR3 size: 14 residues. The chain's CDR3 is CASSSQNQYNEQFF. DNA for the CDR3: TGTGCCAGCTCATCACAAAATCAGTACAATGAGCAGTTCTTC. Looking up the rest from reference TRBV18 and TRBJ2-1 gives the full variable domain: NAGVMQNPRHLVRRRGQEARLRCSPMKGHSHVYWYRQLPEEGLKFMVYLQKENIIDESGMPKERFSAEFPKEGPSILRIQQVVRGDSAAYFCASSSQNQYNEQFFGPGTRLTVL.

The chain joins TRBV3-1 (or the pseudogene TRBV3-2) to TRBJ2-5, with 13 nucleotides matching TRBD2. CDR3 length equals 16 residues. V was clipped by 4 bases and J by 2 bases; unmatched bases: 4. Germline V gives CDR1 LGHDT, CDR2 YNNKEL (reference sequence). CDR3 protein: CASSLRTSGRQETQYF. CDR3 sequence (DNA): TGTGCCAGCAGCCTGCGGACTAGCGGGAGACAAGAGACCCAGTACTTC.

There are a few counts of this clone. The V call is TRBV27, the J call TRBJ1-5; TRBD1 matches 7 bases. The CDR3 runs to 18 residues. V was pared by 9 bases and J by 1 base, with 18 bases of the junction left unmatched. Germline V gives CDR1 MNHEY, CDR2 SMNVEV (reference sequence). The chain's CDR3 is CASSSDRGGEGSNQPQHF. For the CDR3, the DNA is TGTGCCAGTAGTAGTGACCGAGGGGGCGAAGGGAGCAATCAGCCCCAGCATTTT.

The CDR3 region is CASSLFGEYGYTF. The CDR3 DNA reads as TGCGCCAGCAGCTTGTTTGGAGAATATGGCTACACCTTC. This chain uses TRBV5-1 with TRBJ1-2; D unclear. The CDR3 covers 13 residues. The germline V gene encodes CDR1 SGHRS and CDR2 YFSETQ. With 1 base removed from V and 5 bases from J, the gap between germline ends came to 9 bases.

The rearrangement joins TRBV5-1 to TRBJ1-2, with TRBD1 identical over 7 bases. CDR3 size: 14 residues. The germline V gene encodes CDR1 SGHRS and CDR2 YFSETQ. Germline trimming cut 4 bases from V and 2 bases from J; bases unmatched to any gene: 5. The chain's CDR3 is CASSVGTENYGYTF. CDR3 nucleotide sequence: TGCGCCAGCAGCGTGGGGACAGAAAACTATGGCTACACCTTC.

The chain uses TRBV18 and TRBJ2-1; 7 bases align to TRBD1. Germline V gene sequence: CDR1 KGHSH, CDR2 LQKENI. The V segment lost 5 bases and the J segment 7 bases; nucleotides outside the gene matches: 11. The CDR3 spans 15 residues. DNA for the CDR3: TGTGCCAGCTCAAGGGGAAGGGGGCAGGAGAATGAGCAGTTCTTC. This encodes CASSRGRGQENEQFF.

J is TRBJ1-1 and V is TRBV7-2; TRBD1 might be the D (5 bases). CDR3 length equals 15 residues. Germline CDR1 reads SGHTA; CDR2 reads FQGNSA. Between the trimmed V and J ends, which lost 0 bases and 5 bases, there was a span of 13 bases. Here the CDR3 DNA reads TGTGCCAGCAGCTTAGCAGGTCAACGGGGGACTGAAGCTTTCTTT. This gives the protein CASSLAGQRGTEAFF.

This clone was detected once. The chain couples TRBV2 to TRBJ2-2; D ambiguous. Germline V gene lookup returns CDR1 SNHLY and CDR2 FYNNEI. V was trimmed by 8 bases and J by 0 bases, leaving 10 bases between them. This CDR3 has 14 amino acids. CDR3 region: CASRTEANTGELFF. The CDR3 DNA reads TGTGCCAGCCGTACTGAGGCGAACACCGGGGAGCTGTTTTTT.

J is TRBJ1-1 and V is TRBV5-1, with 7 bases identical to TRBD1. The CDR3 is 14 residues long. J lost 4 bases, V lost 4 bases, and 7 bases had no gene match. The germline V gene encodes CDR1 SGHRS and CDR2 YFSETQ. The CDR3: CASSEGGGFTEAFF. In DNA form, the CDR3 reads TGCGCCAGCAGCGAAGGGGGCGGATTCACTGAAGCTTTCTTT. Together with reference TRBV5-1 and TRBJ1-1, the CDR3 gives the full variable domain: KAGVTQTPRYLIKTRGQQVTLSCSPISGHRSVSWYQQTPGQGLQFLFEYFSETQRNKGNFPGRFSGRQFSNSRSEMNVSTLELGDSALYLCASSEGGGFTEAFFGQGTRLTVV.

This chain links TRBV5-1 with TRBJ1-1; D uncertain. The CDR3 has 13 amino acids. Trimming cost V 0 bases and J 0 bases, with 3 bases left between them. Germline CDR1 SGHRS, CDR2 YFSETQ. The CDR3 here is CASSLALNTEAFF. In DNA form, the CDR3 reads TGCGCCAGCAGCTTGGCCCTGAACACTGAAGCTTTCTTT. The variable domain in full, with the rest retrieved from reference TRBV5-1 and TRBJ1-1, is KAGVTQTPRYLIKTRGQQVTLSCSPISGHRSVSWYQQTPGQGLQFLFEYFSETQRNKGNFPGRFSGRQFSNSRSEMNVSTLELGDSALYLCASSLALNTEAFFGQGTRLTVV.

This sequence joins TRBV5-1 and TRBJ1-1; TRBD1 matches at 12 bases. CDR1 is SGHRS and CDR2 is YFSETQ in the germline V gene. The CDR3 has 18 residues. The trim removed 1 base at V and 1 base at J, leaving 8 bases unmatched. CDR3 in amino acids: CASSLSGTGGLWNTEAFF. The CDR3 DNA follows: TGCGCCAGCAGCTTGTCCGGGACAGGGGGCCTTTGGAACACTGAAGCTTTCTTT.

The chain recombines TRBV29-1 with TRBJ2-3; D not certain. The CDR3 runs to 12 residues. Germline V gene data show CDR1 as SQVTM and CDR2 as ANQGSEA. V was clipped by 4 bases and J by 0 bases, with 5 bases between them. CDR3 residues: CSVAVSTDTQYF. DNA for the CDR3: TGCAGCGTTGCCGTAAGCACAGATACGCAGTATTTT.

The CDR3 reads CASSVGGGAAYEQYF. The CDR3, as DNA: TGTGCCAGCAGCGTAGGGGGGGGTGCCGCCTACGAGCAGTACTTC. The chain employs TRBV9 and TRBJ2-7; 7 positions agree with TRBD2. Germline CDR1 and CDR2: SGDLS and YYNGEE. The CDR3 length is 15 residues. J gave up 2 bases and V 0 bases, and 5 bases lay outside the gene matches.

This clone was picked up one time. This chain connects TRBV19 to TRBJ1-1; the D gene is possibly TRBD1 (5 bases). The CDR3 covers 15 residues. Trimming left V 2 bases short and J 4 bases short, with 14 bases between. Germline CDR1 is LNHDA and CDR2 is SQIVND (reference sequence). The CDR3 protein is CASSIKGAVSTEAFF. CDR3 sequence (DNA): TGTGCCAGTAGTATAAAAGGGGCGGTTAGCACTGAAGCTTTCTTT.

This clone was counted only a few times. The chain's CDR3 is CASSYGANTEAFF. The CDR3 DNA reads TGTGCCAGCAGCTACGGGGCGAACACTGAAGCTTTCTTT. This rearrangement joins TRBV5-4 to TRBJ1-1; TRBD1 might be the D (5 bases). The ends were cut back, 3 bases at V and 1 base at J, with 7 bases in the middle. Germline CDR1 SGHNT, CDR2 YYREEE (reference sequence). The CDR3 runs 13 residues.